This TCR beta chain was observed in a study of shared clonotypes between healthy human individuals (TCRdb year 2020). Background on the whole study: The cohort comprised a couple of women and a few men aged 18 to 49 years. To increase sequencing depth and limit assay-specific biases, different laboratories used diverse techniques to prepare libraries and sequence TCR repertoires. To estimate repertoire size and how much clonotype sharing occurs between individuals, the study deeply sequenced the blood TCR repertoires of roughly 5 healthy adults. Each donor's leukapheresis produced roughly between roughly 0.85 and 10 billion PBMCs. Here is what the overall study found, with its caveats: Because the study included a small number of donors, the genetic and exposure-history diversity represented was limited. Only blood was sampled, and tissue TCR repertoires likely differ from those in blood. Pairwise subsampling indicated that sequencing depth was expected to affect the degree of clonotype sharing among donors.

Healthy HIV-negative adults with no recently reported acute infections or vaccinations were included as donors. Only Caucasian adults living in Nashville, Tennessee, USA were represented among the donors. For unsorted samples, roughly 91 million PBMCs were counted, and genomic DNA was extracted using the QIAamp DNA Blood Mini kit. Blood was collected by leukapheresis, and PBMCs were isolated by Ficoll-Histopaque density gradient centrifugation and then cryopreserved in liquid nitrogen vapor phase. A remark on this clone: Its binding antigen is unknown. Nothing much larger sits one base from this clone, and base qualities are not available.

TCR CDR3 regions were amplified from genomic DNA by multiplex PCR using the deep immunoSEQ assay. For each cell subset, the extracted genomic DNA was distributed evenly across all wells of several immunoSEQ 96-well plates, and each plate served as one replicate. For unsorted PBMC, around 300 ng of genomic DNA, equivalent to around 30,000 T cell genomes, went into each replicate PCR. Unsorted PBMC genomic DNA was sequenced across ten immunoSEQ deep assay plates. The purified libraries were quantified using a Qubit 3.0 fluorometer, sized with a Bioanalyzer 2100, and then quantified again using the KAPA Library Quantification kit. Every immunoSEQ 96-well plate was sequenced on a separate single-read 150-cycle Illumina NextSeq 550 flow cell. The published analysis was carried out like this. Because the immunoSEQ output held only junctional sequences and lacked quality scores, the filtering could not match the filtering applied to full-length reads. Sequences were annotated with PyIR, a Python wrapper for IgBLAST v1.9, and V/J genes and CDR3 were assigned using IMGT germline references. Any read was removed if the V/J assignment was weak (E-value above 1e-6), the CDR3 was missing, or the read contained stop codons, out-of-frame junctions, or ambiguous translated residues. A V3J clonotype was defined by an identical inferred V gene, J gene, and CDR3 amino acid sequence. Percentage overlap between repertoires was computed as shared unique clonotypes divided by the size of the smaller repertoire. RTK rarefaction, the Chao1 estimator, and Recon v2.1 estimates of unobserved clonotypes were used to assess repertoire richness. TCRdb carries this immuneACCESS record with in-frame sequences only. Its versions omit some clonotypes, under half of them owing to an unresolved V gene in the studies checked, with the rest unexplained. That table furnishes V, J and clone size, whereas the DNA furnished D and trimming. The sample includes about 470,000 clones, with 75% to 85% observed a single time. Under 15% of the sample belongs to the ten largest clones.

The CDR3 has 13 amino acids, counting the end cysteine and phenylalanine. Only the CDR3 DNA is retained, 39 bases long and in frame from the first base. At the junction V is shortened by 5 bases and J by 7 bases; bases outside the gene matches: 5. CDR1 is given as MNHEY and CDR2 as SMNVEV, both from the germline V gene (reference sequence). This chain joins TRBV27 to TRBJ2-7; TRBD2 aligns with 10 central bases. The sequence was collected from a woman in her thirties or forties in good health. Some clones in this sample may be carry-over from other donors' samples. Material for sequencing was PBMCs. The sequenced DNA: TGTGCCAGCAGTCCTGGAGCGGGAGGGGAGCAGTACTTC. This translates into CASSPGAGGEQYF.